This record covers a single T cell receptor beta chain. Its antigen is still unknown. Multiplex touch-down PCR amplified TRB using TRB-A and TRB-B pools in one tube. TCRdb derives one entry per CDR3 protein from the multiplex PCR reads, leaving out DNA. Its table records roughly 7,000 distinct CDR3 sequences. The CDR3 is 15 amino acids. CDR1 is MNHNS and CDR2 is SASEGT in the germline V gene. Roughly 40,000 genome equivalents of blood DNA were amplified for TRB. This record comes from a study of T cell clusters in autoimmune cytopenias. Overall study results and limits: Clustering suggested that physiological T cell clusters were missing in primary autoimmune cytopenia patients.

In addition, the sample was reused for a study of T cell repertoires in aging, cancer and after chemotherapy. Turning to that study: Repeat sampling of healthy donors over several months to years showed clear clonal overlap. The whole study produced a dataset of about 8.8 million TCR reads. These repertoire data do not allow conclusions about immunological memory after chemotherapy.

The sequenced sample was peripheral blood. The chain joins TRBV6-1 to TRBJ2-7; absent DNA, TCRdb's TRBD1 call cannot be checked. The sequence was collected from a human donor in good health. The CDR3 region is CASSEVGAGSTEQYF.